The text below deals with one T cell receptor (beta chain). Its target is not known. CDR1 SGHTA and CDR2 FQGNSA come from the germline V gene. Unmatched junction bases numbered 7, after V lost 2 bases and J lost 2 bases. The CDR3 covers 16 residues. The authors prepared the TCRbeta library with unique molecular identifiers. TCRdb reprocessed the PCR reads with MiXCR, giving one entry per CDR3 protein. The sample comprises hundreds of thousands of distinct CDR3 sequences, 15% to 20% of which are singletons, and just over 40% rests with the top ten. This sample is drawn from a study of T-cell reconstitution after alpha-beta-depleted transplantation in children. Study-level findings and limits: Several patients had high TCRbeta diversity at day 60; it came from surviving recipient T cells and thymic progenitors.

V usage is TRBV7-2 and J usage is TRBJ2-7; 9 bases line up with TRBD1. The source of this sequence is a male patient between 2 and 15 years old who had a stem cell transplant for acute lymphoblastic leukemia, so the T cells may come from the graft donor. The sample in question was PBMCs, mostly from graft donor cells, obtained 360 days after TCRalphabeta/CD19-depleted stem cell transplant. CDR3 sequence reads: CASSLYWTGAAYEQYF. The CDR3 DNA follows: TGTGCCAGCAGCTTATATTGGACAGGGGCGGCCTACGAGCAGTACTTC. The entire variable domain, with the rest obtained from reference TRBV7-2 and TRBJ2-7, is as follows: GAGVSQSPSNKVTEKGKDVELRCDPISGHTALYWYRQSLGQGLEFLIYFQGNSAPDKSGLPSDRFSAERTGGSVSTLTIQRTQQEDSAVYLCASSLYWTGAAYEQYFGPGTRLTVT.